These 19 T cell receptor beta chains were sequenced from one sample in a study of cytomegalovirus exposure and HLA in healthy donors (dated by TCRdb to 2016 to 2017). The library was obtained by the immunoSEQ multiplex PCR assay. For the multiplex PCR, a mixture combining 60 forward primers for TCR Vbeta segments and 13 reverse primers for TCR Jbeta segments was used. TCRdb stores this immuneACCESS table with in-frame sequences only. Part of the clones is absent; in the studies checked, under half of the shortfall reflects unresolved V genes, and no reason is known for the rest. The sample table lists approximately 210,000 clones, about four fifths of them with a count of one. Roughly 1.4% of the sample belongs to the ten largest clones. What was sequenced was PBMCs. The receptor set was obtained from a woman between 45 and 60 years old in good health and CMV-seronegative.

The chain uses TRBV18 and TRBJ2-6; D perhaps matches TRBD2 (5 bases). This CDR3 is 16 amino acids long. Looked up from germline, CDR1 is KGHSH and CDR2 is LQKENI. V lost 6 bases and J 2 bases, leaving 14 bases between the germline ends. CDR3 sequence reads: CASSTSPGAGANVLTF. The CDR3 DNA reads TGTGCCAGCTCGACCTCCCCCGGGGCTGGGGCCAACGTCCTGACTTTC.

The rearrangement joins TRBV5-1 to TRBJ2-5; TRBD2 might be the D (5 bases). CDR3 length: 14 residues. Trimming stripped 5 bases from V and 2 bases from J, with 13 bases between. The germline gives CDR1 SGHRS, CDR2 YFSETQ. In DNA, the CDR3 is TGCGCCAGCAGTCGCGGACTTATTCAAGAGACCCAGTACTTC. It encodes CASSRGLIQETQYF.

The J gene is TRBJ1-1, the V gene TRBV19; 7 nucleotides agree with TRBD1. The CDR3 consists of 14 residues. The V gene's germline CDR1 is LNHDA and CDR2 SQIVND (reference sequence). Losses at the gene ends were 5 bases for V and 0 bases for J; bases not matched to a gene: 3. CDR3 region: CASSFGTVNTEAFF. In DNA form, the CDR3 reads TGTGCCAGTAGTTTCGGGACAGTGAACACTGAAGCTTTCTTT.

This chain links TRBV6-5 with TRBJ1-6, with TRBD1 as a possible D gene (5 bases). This CDR3 spans 16 amino acids. Trimming removed 2 bases at V and 4 bases at J, with 12 bases between. Germline values: CDR1 MNHEY, CDR2 SVGAGI. This CDR3 reads CASSYTGGGYNSPLHF. The CDR3 DNA sequence: TGTGCCAGCAGTTACACGGGGGGGGGTTATAATTCACCCCTCCACTTT.

V and J are TRBV14 and TRBJ2-5, with 8 nucleotides matching TRBD2. The CDR3 consists of 16 residues. V lost 3 bases to trimming and J lost 5 bases; unmatched junction nucleotides: 11. CDR1 SGHDN and CDR2 FVKESK come from the germline V gene. CDR3 loop: CASSQRLALGTETQYF. In DNA form, the CDR3 reads TGTGCCAGCAGCCAGAGACTAGCGCTTGGAACCGAGACCCAGTACTTC.

V usage is TRBV6-5 and J usage is TRBJ2-7; TRBD1 matches 9 bases. Germline values: CDR1 MNHEY, CDR2 SVGAGI. V was clipped by 7 bases and J by 6 bases; unmatched bases: 4. This CDR3 spans 12 amino acids. The CDR3 DNA sequence: TGTGCCAGCAAGGGACAGGGTCCCGAGCAGTACTTC. It translates to CASKGQGPEQYF.

V usage is TRBV29-1 and J usage is TRBJ2-5, with 7 positions matching TRBD1. The end of the DNA aligns better with TRBJ2-7, so the J call may be wrong. The CDR3 is 11 amino acids. The germline V gene encodes CDR1 SQVTM and CDR2 ANQGSEA. CDR3 coding DNA: TGCAGCGTCTTGACAGGGTCCGAGCAGTACTTC. Its protein product is CSVLTGSEQYF.

The J gene is TRBJ2-1, the V gene TRBV5-1; 7 nucleotides match TRBD2. The CDR3 runs to 14 residues. Losses at the gene ends were 4 bases for V and 8 bases for J; bases not matched to a gene: 9. The germline gives CDR1 SGHRS, CDR2 YFSETQ. CDR3 nucleotides: TGCGCCAGCAGCCCTGGACTAGAAAGGGATGAGCAGTTCTTC. This codes for CASSPGLERDEQFF.

The rearrangement joins TRBV7-3 to TRBJ1-6; D not resolved. The V end lost 5 bases, the J end lost 1 base, and 15 bases lay between the germline ends. CDR1 SGHTA and CDR2 FQGTGA come from the germline V gene. The length of the CDR3 is 17 residues. CDR3 in DNA: TGTGCCAGCAGCGCCTCGGCGGGTGGGTCCTATAATTCACCCCTCCACTTT. Translating it yields CASSASAGGSYNSPLHF.

This rearrangement joins TRBV9 to TRBJ2-5; TRBD2 agrees at 11 bases. CDR3 length: 16 amino acids. The germline V gene encodes CDR1 SGDLS and CDR2 YYNGEE. Losses at the gene ends were 6 bases for V and 1 base for J; bases not matched to a gene: 8. The CDR3 loop reads CASTAQGLAAQETQYF. The CDR3 region has the DNA TGTGCCAGCACCGCTCAGGGACTAGCGGCCCAAGAGACCCAGTACTTC.

This chain joins TRBV30 and TRBJ1-1; 7 bases map to TRBD1. After removal of 2 bases from V and 5 bases from J, the junction contained 14 bases not matched to a gene. Germline V gene sequence: CDR1 GTSNPN, CDR2 SVGIG (reference sequence). CDR3 length equals 16 residues. CDR3 coding DNA: TGTGCCTGGAGTCCGAATGGCAGGGGGGCGGGGACTGAAGCTTTCTTT. Encoded protein: CAWSPNGRGAGTEAFF.

The rearrangement joins TRBV18 to TRBJ2-7, with D tentatively TRBD1 (6 bases). CDR3 length: 14 amino acids. Germline CDR1 KGHSH, CDR2 LQKENI. V was pared by 6 bases and J by 1 base, with 13 bases between. The CDR3 coding sequence is TGTGCCAGCTCCCGAGCAGACAGGTCCTACGAGCAGTACTTC. The encoded protein is CASSRADRSYEQYF. Full variable domain (remainder filled in from reference TRBV18 and TRBJ2-7): NAGVMQNPRHLVRRRGQEARLRCSPMKGHSHVYWYRQLPEEGLKFMVYLQKENIIDESGMPKERFSAEFPKEGPSILRIQQVVRGDSAAYFCASSRADRSYEQYFGPGTRLTVT.

The V call is TRBV28, the J call TRBJ1-1; 9 bases are shared with TRBD1. With V trimmed by 6 bases and J by 5 bases, 10 bases remained unmatched. CDR1 and CDR2 (germline): MDHEN, SYDVKM. The CDR3 loop spans 15 amino acids. In nucleotides, the CDR3 is TGTGCCAGCAGACCCCCCGACAGGGGGGTTACTGAAGCTTTCTTT. It translates to CASRPPDRGVTEAFF.

In this sample, this clone turned up once. The chain employs TRBV7-9 and TRBJ1-1; possible D gene TRBD1, 6 bases. This CDR3 spans 12 amino acids. Germline-derived CDR1 and CDR2 are SEHNR and FQNEAQ (reference sequence). V lost 3 bases to trimming and J lost 11 bases, with 13 bases between them. CDR3 region: CASSFITGLAFF. CDR3 nucleotides: TGTGCCAGCAGCTTCATTACAGGGCTTGCTTTCTTT.

J is TRBJ1-2 and V is TRBV7-6, with 8 bases identical to TRBD1. CDR3 length: 16 amino acids. Germline trimming cut 4 bases from V and 4 bases from J; bases unmatched to any gene: 11. Looked up from germline, CDR1 is SGHVS and CDR2 is FNYEAQ. The CDR3 DNA sequence: TGTGCCAGCAGCTCGGAAAGGACAGGGAAGGGCTATGGCTACACCTTC. It encodes CASSSERTGKGYGYTF.

This clone was observed a few times. The same CDR3 is also encoded by other DNA sequences in this sample. The chain carries TRBV4-3 and TRBJ1-5; no firm D call. The V gene lost 0 bases and the J gene lost 1 base, with 7 bases spanning the gap. Germline CDR1 and CDR2: LGHNA and YSLEER. CDR3 length: 15 residues. This CDR3 is CASSQEGGSNQPQHF. CDR3 nucleotide sequence: TGCGCCAGCAGCCAAGAAGGCGGAAGCAATCAGCCCCAGCATTTT.

The V gene is TRBV7-2, the J gene TRBJ1-4; tentative D call: TRBD1 (5 bases). Trimming cost V 1 base and J 8 bases, with 14 bases left between them. The length of the CDR3 is 15 residues. The germline V gene encodes CDR1 SGHTA and CDR2 FQGNSA. CDR3 sequence: CASSLVSGRVEKLFF. For the CDR3, the DNA is TGTGCCAGCAGCTTAGTGAGTGGCAGGGTCGAAAAACTGTTTTTT.

The chain couples TRBV7-6 to TRBJ2-7, with D perhaps TRBD1 (5 bases). Germline CDR1 is SGHVS and CDR2 is FNYEAQ. The CDR3 contains 17 residues. V lost 0 bases and J lost 4, with 19 bases in between. The CDR3 DNA reads as TGTGCCAGCAGCTTAGCGCAGCCGAGTCCCGCAGGGTACGAGCAGTACTTC. Its translation is CASSLAQPSPAGYEQYF. The whole variable domain, remainder taken from reference TRBV7-6 and TRBJ2-7, is GAGVSQSPRYKVTKRGQDVALRCDPISGHVSLYWYRQALGQGPEFLTYFNYEAQQDKSGLPNDRFSAERPEGSISTLTIQRTEQRDSAMYRCASSLAQPSPAGYEQYFGPGTRLTVT.

The CDR3 spells CASSKPGQTALLFF. CDR3 nucleotides: TGTGCCAGCAGTAAACCGGGACAGACGGCTCTTCTGTTTTTT. The chain is built from TRBV6-1 and TRBJ1-4; the match to TRBD1 covers 7 bases. Germline V gene data show CDR1 as MNHNS and CDR2 as SASEGT. The junction had 14 bases not matched to a gene; V was cut back by 5 bases and J by 14 bases. The CDR3 totals 14 residues.